These 8 T cell receptor beta chains originate from one sample sequenced in a study of monozygotic twins with inflammatory bowel disease. TCRdb reprocessed the 5' RACE reads and stores each CDR3 protein as one record, lacking DNA. Here the sample table reports over 350,000 distinct CDR3 sequences. Source material: blood. The receptors were sampled from a human donor with ulcerative colitis or Crohn's disease, or a healthy co-twin of an affected twin (not recorded which).

The chain couples TRBV12-3 or TRBV12-4 to TRBJ2-7. The CDR3 is 17 residues long. CDR3 amino acids: CASSLPSTGYPSYEQYF.

The J gene is TRBJ2-1, the V gene TRBV5-1; the TCRdb D gene call, TRBD2, has no DNA to confirm it. Germline CDR1 is SGHRS and CDR2 is YFSETQ. The CDR3 contains 15 residues. CDR3 sequence: CASSLGTSGGYEQFF.

The chain couples TRBV7-2 to TRBJ1-5. Germline V lookup: CDR1 SGHTA, CDR2 FQGNSA. CDR3 length equals 13 residues. The CDR3 sequence is CASSLKVSQPQHF.

J is TRBJ2-3 and V is TRBV12-3 or TRBV12-4; TCRdb's D call of TRBD2 is untestable without DNA. The CDR3 has 12 residues. The CDR3 spells CASSPREYTQYF.

V and J are TRBV30 and TRBJ1-5; there is no DNA to check the TCRdb D call of TRBD1. The CDR3 totals 15 residues. Germline CDR1 GTSNPN, CDR2 SVGIG (reference sequence). The CDR3: CAWSEGGMGNQPQHF.

V is TRBV6-2 or TRBV6-3 and J is TRBJ2-3. The CDR3 loop spans 12 amino acids. Germline CDR1 MNHEY, CDR2 SVGEGT. CDR3 region: CASSPHRGTQYF.

This chain connects TRBV6-2 or TRBV6-3 to TRBJ2-1. Looked up from germline, CDR1 is MNHEY and CDR2 is SVGEGT. CDR3 length: 15 residues. The CDR3 loop is CASSGNIDRWDEQFF.

The chain has TRBV5-4 and TRBJ2-6; TCRdb reports TRBD2, a call that lacks DNA to check it against. The CDR3 extends over 18 amino acids. Germline V CDR1 and CDR2: SGHNT, YYREEE (reference sequence). The CDR3: CASSLGGTSASGANVLTF.